The rows below give T cell receptor beta chains drawn from one sample of a study of cytomegalovirus exposure and HLA in healthy donors. Assay: immunoSEQ multiplex PCR; the TCRdb copy retains only in-frame clones and omits some. The table includes some 150,000 clones, roughly four fifths detected once. Sequenced input: PBMCs. Source of these receptors: a woman in her 40s in good health and CMV-seronegative. Both conserved end residues are part of each CDR3. The D gene is left open where the match is weak. Only part of the rows carry a size: once, few, many, or a class if the clone is expanded.

j_call	clone_size	d_call	v_call	cdr3_nt	cdr3_aa
TRBJ2-3	few	-	TRBV19	TGTGCCAGTAGTACCCCGGGAGAAGGCACAGATACGCAGTATTTT	CASSTPGEGTDTQYF
TRBJ2-1	-	-	TRBV11-1	TGTGCCAGCAGCCCTACGGGAAATCGTCACAATGAGCAGTTCTTC	CASSPTGNRHNEQFF
TRBJ2-3	-	-	TRBV28	TGTGCCAGCAGTTTGGGACACTTCGCAGGCACAGATACGCAGTATTTT	CASSLGHFAGTDTQYF
TRBJ2-7	-	TRBD1	TRBV6-6	TGTGCCAGCAACATACAGGGGTCTAACGAGCAGTACTTC	CASNIQGSNEQYF
TRBJ2-7	-	TRBD1	TRBV4-2	TGTGCCAGCAGCCCAAGACAGGGTGGCCACGAGCAGTACTTC	CASSPRQGGHEQYF
TRBJ2-7	-	-	TRBV5-5	TGTGCCAGCAGCACCGAGGGGGACACGACCTACGAGCAGTACTTC	CASSTEGDTTYEQYF
TRBJ2-7	once	-	TRBV27	TGTGCCAGCAGCCAATCGTGGGGCTCCAGTATCTACGAGCAGTACTTC	CASSQSWGSSIYEQYF
TRBJ2-7	-	TRBD1	TRBV5-4	TGTGCCAGCAGTGCCGAGGGGGCCCCACGCTACGAGCAGTACTTC	CASSAEGAPRYEQYF
TRBJ2-1	-	TRBD2	TRBV9	TGTGCCAGCAGCGTAGAGGGACTAGCTCTCAATGAGCAGTTCTTC	CASSVEGLALNEQFF
TRBJ2-1	-	-	TRBV9	TGTGCCAGCACGGCAGGGGACTACAATGAGCAGTTCTTC	CASTAGDYNEQFF
TRBJ2-5	-	TRBD1	TRBV5-1	TGCGCCAGCAGCCGGGACAGGGGGCGAGAGACCCAGTACTTC	CASSRDRGRETQYF
TRBJ2-2	-	TRBD1	TRBV4-3	TGCGCCAGCAGCCAACTACCCCCGCGACAGGGGGCGGACACCGGGGAGCTGTTTTTT	CASSQLPPRQGADTGELFF
TRBJ2-1	-	TRBD2	TRBV5-1	TGCGCCAGCAGCCTGGGACTAGCGGGAGGTAGTGAGCAGTTCTTC	CASSLGLAGGSEQFF
TRBJ2-1	-	TRBD2	TRBV18	TGTGCCAGCTCACCTGATGGACTAGCGGAGGACTACAATGAGCAGTTCTTC	CASSPDGLAEDYNEQFF
TRBJ2-3	-	TRBD2	TRBV30	TGTGCCTGGAGTGTCGGGACTAGCGGGGGGGGAGATACGCAGTATTTT	CAWSVGTSGGGDTQYF
TRBJ2-7	-	-	TRBV7-3	TGTGCCAGCAGCCCCCTACTAGTGGGGACCTACGAGCAGTACTTC	CASSPLLVGTYEQYF
TRBJ2-7	once	TRBD2	TRBV9	TGTGCCAGCAGCGTACATAGCGGGAGAGACTACGAGCAGTACTTC	CASSVHSGRDYEQYF
TRBJ2-1	few	-	TRBV7-3	TGTGCCAGCAGCTTAAGGCGGGAAGATGAGCAGTTCTTC	CASSLRREDEQFF
TRBJ1-1	-	-	TRBV28	TGTGCCAGCAGTTTATCTATTATGAACACTGAAGCTTTCTTT	CASSLSIMNTEAFF
TRBJ1-4	-	-	TRBV7-8	TGTGCCAGCAGCGGGGGGTGGCAGAATAATGAAAAACTGTTTTTT	CASSGGWQNNEKLFF
TRBJ2-7	-	TRBD2	TRBV15	TGTGCCACCAGCATCCCTAGCGGGATTTACGAGCAGTACTTC	CATSIPSGIYEQYF
TRBJ2-1	-	-	TRBV7-9	TGTGCCAGCAGCTTAGTCGATGAGCAGTTCTTC	CASSLVDEQFF
TRBJ2-2	-	TRBD2	TRBV19	TGTGCCAGTAGGATTAGCGGGAGGGCGGGCACCGGGGAGCTGTTTTTT	CASRISGRAGTGELFF
TRBJ1-2	-	-	TRBV19	TGTGCCAGTACCCCGACATACTATGGCTACACCTTC	CASTPTYYGYTF
TRBJ2-2	-	-	TRBV28	TGTGCCAGCAGTGTATATACAGGGCTCGGGGAGCTGTTTTTT	CASSVYTGLGELFF
TRBJ1-4	-	-	TRBV28	TGTGCCAGCAGTATACGGTATTCTAATGAAAAACTGTTTTTT	CASSIRYSNEKLFF
TRBJ1-6	-	-	TRBV6-5	TGTGCCAGCGGACCGACAGGCTATAATTCACCCCTCCACTTT	CASGPTGYNSPLHF
TRBJ2-3	-	-	TRBV7-9	TGTGCCAGCAGCCCTTCGGGGGATACGCAGTATTTT	CASSPSGDTQYF
TRBJ2-1	-	TRBD2	TRBV7-2	TGTGCCAGCAGCCGGTGGCGGGAGGGGGAGCAGTTCTTC	CASSRWREGEQFF
TRBJ2-7	-	TRBD2	TRBV7-2	TGTGCCAGCAGCCCAGGGGGACTAGCGGGAGCCTACGAGCAGTACTTC	CASSPGGLAGAYEQYF
TRBJ2-7	once	TRBD2	TRBV15	TGTGCCACCAGCAAACCGGGAGGGTCCTACGAGCAGTACTTC	CATSKPGGSYEQYF
TRBJ1-3	-	-	TRBV10-1	TGCGCCAGCAGTGGAGTCAGGGGAAACACCATATATTTT	CASSGVRGNTIYF
TRBJ1-2	few	-	TRBV9	TGTGCCAGCAGCGTTACGGAGAACTATGGCTACACCTTC	CASSVTENYGYTF
TRBJ1-2	-	-	TRBV28	TGTGCCAGCAGTTTGGCAGACTATGGCTACACCTTC	CASSLADYGYTF
TRBJ1-1	-	TRBD1	TRBV9	TGTGCCAGCAGCGTAGGAGGGGGCCCTAGGAACACTGAAGCTTTCTTT	CASSVGGGPRNTEAFF
TRBJ1-4	-	-	TRBV28	TGTGCCAGCAGTTTAGTGGACAGACATAATGAAAAACTGTTTTTT	CASSLVDRHNEKLFF
TRBJ2-7	-	-	TRBV7-7	TGTGCCAGCAGTCCTCTGGTCGAAAGGAGGGCCGAAAGGGACGAGCAGTACTTC	CASSPLVERRAERDEQYF
TRBJ1-2	once	-	TRBV7-8	TGTGCCAGCAGCCCCGACAGTGACTATGGCTACACCTTC	CASSPDSDYGYTF
TRBJ1-6	-	-	TRBV5-1	TGCGCCAGCAGCTTGGAGGGGACCTATAATTCACCCCTCCACTTT	CASSLEGTYNSPLHF
TRBJ2-7	-	TRBD2	TRBV28	TGTGCCAGCAGTGAGCGGGAGCTCGCCTACGAGCAGTACTTC	CASSERELAYEQYF
TRBJ1-2	-	-	TRBV5-6	TGTGCCAGCAGCTCCGTTTCAGAGGGGGATGACTATGGCTACACCTTC	CASSSVSEGDDYGYTF
TRBJ1-2	once	-	TRBV27	TGTGCCAGCAGTTTCGCCAGTGGGCCAACAGGCTACACCTTC	CASSFASGPTGYTF
TRBJ1-6	-	TRBD1	TRBV15	TGTGCCACCGGGACAGGGGGTTCACCCCTCCACTTT	CATGTGGSPLHF